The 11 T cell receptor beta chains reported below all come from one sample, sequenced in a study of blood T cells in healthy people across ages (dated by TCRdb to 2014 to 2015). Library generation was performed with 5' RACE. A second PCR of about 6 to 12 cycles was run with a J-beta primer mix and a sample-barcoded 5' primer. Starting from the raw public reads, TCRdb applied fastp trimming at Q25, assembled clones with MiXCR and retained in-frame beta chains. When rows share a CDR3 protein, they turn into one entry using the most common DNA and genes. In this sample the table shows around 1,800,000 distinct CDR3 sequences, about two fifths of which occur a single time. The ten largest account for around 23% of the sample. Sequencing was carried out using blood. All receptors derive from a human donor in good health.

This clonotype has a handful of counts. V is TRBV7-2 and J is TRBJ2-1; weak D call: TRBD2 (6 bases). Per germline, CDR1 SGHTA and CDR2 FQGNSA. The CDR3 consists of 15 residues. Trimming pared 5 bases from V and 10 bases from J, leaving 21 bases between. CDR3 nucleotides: TGTGCCAGCAGCCTTTCTAGAACCGGGGGTATCGAGCAGTTCTTC. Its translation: CASSLSRTGGIEQFF.

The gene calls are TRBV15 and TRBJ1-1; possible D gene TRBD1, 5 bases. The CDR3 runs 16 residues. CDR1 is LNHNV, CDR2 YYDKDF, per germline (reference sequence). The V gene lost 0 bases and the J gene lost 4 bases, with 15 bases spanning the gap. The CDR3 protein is CATSRDIGQMGTEAFF. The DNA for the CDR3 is TGTGCCACCAGCAGAGATATAGGACAAATGGGCACTGAAGCTTTCTTT.

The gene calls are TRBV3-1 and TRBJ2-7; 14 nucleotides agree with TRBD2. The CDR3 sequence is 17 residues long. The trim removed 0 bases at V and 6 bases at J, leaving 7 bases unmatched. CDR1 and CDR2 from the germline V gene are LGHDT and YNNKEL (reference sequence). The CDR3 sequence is CASSQDRGLAGVIEQYF. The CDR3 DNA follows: TGTGCCAGCAGCCAAGATCGGGGACTAGCGGGAGTCATCGAGCAGTACTTC.

CDR3 sequence reads: CSVLHSGGYNEQFF. In DNA form, the CDR3 reads TGCAGCGTCCTGCATAGCGGGGGGTACAATGAGCAGTTCTTC. The rearrangement links TRBV29-1 to TRBJ2-1; 10 bases line up with TRBD2. V lost 6 bases to trimming and J lost 4 bases; unmatched junction nucleotides: 6. Germline loops: CDR1 SQVTM, CDR2 ANQGSEA. The CDR3 covers 14 residues.

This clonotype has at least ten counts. This CDR3 is CASSFGGSNQPQHF. CDR3 nucleotide sequence: TGTGCCAGCAGTTTTGGGGGGAGCAATCAGCCCCAGCATTTT. The chain couples TRBV27 to TRBJ1-5, with D possibly TRBD1 on 5 matching bases. The CDR3 consists of 14 residues. CDR1 MNHEY and CDR2 SMNVEV come from the germline V gene (reference sequence). The V end was cut by 3 bases, the J end by 1 base, with 7 bases between.

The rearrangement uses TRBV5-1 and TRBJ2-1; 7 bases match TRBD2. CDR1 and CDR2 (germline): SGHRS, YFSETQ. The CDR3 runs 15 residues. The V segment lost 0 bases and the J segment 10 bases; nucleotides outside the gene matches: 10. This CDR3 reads CASSLDGGGVYEQFF. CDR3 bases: TGCGCCAGCAGCTTGGACGGCGGGGGTGTCTACGAGCAGTTCTTC.

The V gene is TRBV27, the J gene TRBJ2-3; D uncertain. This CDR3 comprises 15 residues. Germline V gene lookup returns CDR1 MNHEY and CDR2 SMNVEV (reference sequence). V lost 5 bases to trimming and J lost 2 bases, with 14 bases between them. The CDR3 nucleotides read TGTGCCAGCAGTGTCGACTCCCTGGTCACAGATACGCAGTATTTT. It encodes CASSVDSLVTDTQYF.

CDR3 DNA: TGTGCCAGCAGCTTCCTTTCGAGTACGGGGGGGCCCACAGATACGCAGTATTTT. Translated, it gives CASSFLSSTGGPTDTQYF. V and J are TRBV11-2 and TRBJ2-3; 8 nucleotides line up with TRBD2. The V gene's germline CDR1 is SGHAT and CDR2 FQNNGV. This CDR3 has 18 amino acids. V shed 3 bases and J 2 bases; nucleotides not matched to a gene: 13.

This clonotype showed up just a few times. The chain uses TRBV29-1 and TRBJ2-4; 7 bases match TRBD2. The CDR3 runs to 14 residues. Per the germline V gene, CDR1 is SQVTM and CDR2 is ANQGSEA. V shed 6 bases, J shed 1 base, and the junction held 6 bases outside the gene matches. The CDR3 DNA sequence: TGCAGCGTAGCAGGGAGGGCGGCCAAAAACATTCAGTACTTC. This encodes CSVAGRAAKNIQYF. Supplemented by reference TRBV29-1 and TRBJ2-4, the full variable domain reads SAVISQKPSRDICQRGTSLTIQCQVDSQVTMMFWYRQQPGQSLTLIATANQGSEATYESGFVIDKFPISRPNLTFSTLTVSNMSPEDSSIYLCSVAGRAAKNIQYFGAGTRLSVL.

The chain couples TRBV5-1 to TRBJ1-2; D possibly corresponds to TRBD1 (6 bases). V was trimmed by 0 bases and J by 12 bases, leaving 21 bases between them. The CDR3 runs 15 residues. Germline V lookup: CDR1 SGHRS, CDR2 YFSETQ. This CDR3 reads CASSLGTATSGQDTF. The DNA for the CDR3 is TGCGCCAGCAGCTTGGGGACAGCCACAAGCGGGCAGGACACCTTC.

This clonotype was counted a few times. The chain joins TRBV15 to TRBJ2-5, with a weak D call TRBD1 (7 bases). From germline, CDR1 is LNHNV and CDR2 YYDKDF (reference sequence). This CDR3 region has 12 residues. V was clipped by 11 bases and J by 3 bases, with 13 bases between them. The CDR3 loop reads CASFRGEETQYF. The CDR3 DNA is TGTGCCTCGTTCAGGGGGGAAGAGACCCAGTACTTC.